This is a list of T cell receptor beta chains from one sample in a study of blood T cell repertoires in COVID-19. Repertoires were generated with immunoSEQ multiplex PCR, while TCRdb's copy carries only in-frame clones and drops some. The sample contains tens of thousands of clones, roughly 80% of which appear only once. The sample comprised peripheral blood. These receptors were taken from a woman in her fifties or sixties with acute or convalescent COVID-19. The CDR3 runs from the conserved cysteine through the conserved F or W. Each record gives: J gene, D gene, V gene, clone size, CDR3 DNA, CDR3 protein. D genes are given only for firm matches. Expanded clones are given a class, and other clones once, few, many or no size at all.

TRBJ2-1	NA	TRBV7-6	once	TGTGCCAGCAGCTTAGGGGCCAATGAGCAGTTCTTC	CASSLGANEQFF
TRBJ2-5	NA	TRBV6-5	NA	TGTGCCAGCAGTTACGGTGGGGGAGGAAAGACCCAGTACTTC	CASSYGGGGKTQYF
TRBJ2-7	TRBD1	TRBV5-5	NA	TGTGCCAGCAGCTTCCAGGGGGCCTACGAGCAGTACTTC	CASSFQGAYEQYF
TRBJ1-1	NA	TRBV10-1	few	TGCGCCAGCAGTGTTCATCGAGGTGACAGACCCACTGAAGCTTTCTTT	CASSVHRGDRPTEAFF
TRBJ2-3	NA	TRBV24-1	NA	TGTGCCACCAGTTCCGCGGTAGGCACAGATACGCAGTATTTT	CATSSAVGTDTQYF
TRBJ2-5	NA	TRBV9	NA	TGTGCCAGCAGCGTAATGGCGAGCGGAGAGACCCAGTACTTC	CASSVMASGETQYF
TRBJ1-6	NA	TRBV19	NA	TGTGCCAGTAGTGGGGCCAGGACTAATTCACCCCTCCACTTT	CASSGARTNSPLHF
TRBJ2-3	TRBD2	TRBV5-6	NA	TGTGCCAGCAGAGAAGACAGCGGGGGAGCACCCACAGATACGCAGTATTTT	CASREDSGGAPTDTQYF
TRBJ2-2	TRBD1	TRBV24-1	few	TGTGCCACCAGTGATGCGGGACAGGGGGGCACCGGGGAGCTGTTTTTT	CATSDAGQGGTGELFF
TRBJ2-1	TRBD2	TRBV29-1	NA	TGCAGCGTTGAGAAAGCTAGCGGGAGTACCAATGAGCAGTTCTTC	CSVEKASGSTNEQFF
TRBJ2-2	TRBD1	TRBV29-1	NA	TGCAGCGCTGGGGACAGGGCCTCGAACACCGGGGAGCTGTTTTTT	CSAGDRASNTGELFF
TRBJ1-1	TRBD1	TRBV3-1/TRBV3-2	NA	TGTGCCAGCAGTCAGGACAGGGTTGCAACCCGAGGCGCTGAAGCTTTCTTT	CASSQDRVATRGAEAFF
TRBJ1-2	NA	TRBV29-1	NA	TGCAGCGTTACACTCGACAGGAGAGGCTACACCTTC	CSVTLDRRGYTF
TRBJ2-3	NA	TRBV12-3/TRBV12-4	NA	TGTGCCAGCAGGCCGGGCACAGATACGCAGTATTTT	CASRPGTDTQYF
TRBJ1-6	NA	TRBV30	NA	TGTGCCTGGAGCTCGCCCCGAAACAGGGCTCGGATGGGTTCACCCCTCCACTTT	CAWSSPRNRARMGSPLHF
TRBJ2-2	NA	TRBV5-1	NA	TGCGCCAGCACCCGGAACACCGGGGAGCTGTTTTTT	CASTRNTGELFF
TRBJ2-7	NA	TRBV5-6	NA	TGTGCCAGCAGCAAAGACAGGTTCTACGAGCAGTACTTC	CASSKDRFYEQYF
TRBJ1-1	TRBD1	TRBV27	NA	TGTGCCAGCAGCCCGGACAGGGTTGGCACTGAAGCTTTCTTT	CASSPDRVGTEAFF
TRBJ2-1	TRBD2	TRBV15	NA	TGTGCCACCAGCAGAGGCCTAGCGGGAGGCAATGAGCAGTTCTTC	CATSRGLAGGNEQFF
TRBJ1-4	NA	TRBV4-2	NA	TGTGCCAGCAGCCAAGTTACCCCGGGACAAGTTAATGAAAAACTGTTTTTT	CASSQVTPGQVNEKLFF
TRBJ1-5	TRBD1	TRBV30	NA	TGTGCCTGGACCACTAAACAGGGGGTTCAGCCCCAGCATTTT	CAWTTKQGVQPQHF
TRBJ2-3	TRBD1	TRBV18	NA	TGTGCCAGCCCCCCAGAGAGACAGGGGGCCGCAGATACGCAGTATTTT	CASPPERQGAADTQYF
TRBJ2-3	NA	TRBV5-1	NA	TGCGCCAGCAGCTTGGATCGTAGCCCCACAGATACGCAGTATTTT	CASSLDRSPTDTQYF
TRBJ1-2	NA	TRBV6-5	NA	TGTGCCAGCAGCAAAAGGGGGGGCTATGGCTACACCTTC	CASSKRGGYGYTF
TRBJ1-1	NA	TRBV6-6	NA	TGTGCCAGCAGTTACACGGGAGTGAACACTGAAGCTTTCTTT	CASSYTGVNTEAFF
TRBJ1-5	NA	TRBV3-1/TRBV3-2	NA	TGTGCCAGCAGCACCACCGGGGGGGATAATCAGCCCCAGCATTTT	CASSTTGGDNQPQHF
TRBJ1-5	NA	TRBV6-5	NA	TGTGCCAGCAGACCCACAGGGATGCAGCCCCAGCATTTT	CASRPTGMQPQHF
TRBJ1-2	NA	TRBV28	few	TGTGCCAGCAGCATTGGGCAGGCCCCCAACTATGGCTACACCTTC	CASSIGQAPNYGYTF
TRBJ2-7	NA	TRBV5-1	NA	TGCGCCAGCAGCTTGGCTTGGCGGGGGCCCTACGAGCAGTACTTC	CASSLAWRGPYEQYF
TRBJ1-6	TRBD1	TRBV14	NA	TGTGCCAGCAGCCAAGATTGGTGGGACAGGGGTTCACCCCTCCACTTT	CASSQDWWDRGSPLHF
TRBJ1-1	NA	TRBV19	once	TGTGCCAGTAGTATTAAGGGAGACACTGAAGCTTTCTTT	CASSIKGDTEAFF
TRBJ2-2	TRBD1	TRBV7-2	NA	TGTGCCAGCGGACAGGGACTGGGGACCGGGGAGCTGTTTTTT	CASGQGLGTGELFF
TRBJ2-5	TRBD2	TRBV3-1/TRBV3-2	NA	TGTGCCAGCAGCCAAGGTTTCCGAATGCGGGGGGGAGAGACCCAGTACTTC	CASSQGFRMRGGETQYF
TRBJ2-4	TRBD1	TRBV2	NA	TGTGCCAGCAGTGCCGGGACAGGGGGTTTGTCATTAGCCAAAAACATTCAGTACTTC	CASSAGTGGLSLAKNIQYF
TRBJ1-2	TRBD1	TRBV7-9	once	TGTGCCAGCAGCCTTGGACAGGGTGATGGCTACACCTTC	CASSLGQGDGYTF
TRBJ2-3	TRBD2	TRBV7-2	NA	TGTGCCAGCAGCTTCCGGACTAGCTTGCAGTATTTT	CASSFRTSLQYF
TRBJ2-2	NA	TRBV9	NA	TGTGCCAGCAGCCTCACGATCCGGCTAGGCGGCCGGGGGAACACCGGGGAGCTGTTTTTT	CASSLTIRLGGRGNTGELFF
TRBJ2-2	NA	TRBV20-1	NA	TGCAGTGCTAGTTCGTCGGGGGACGGGGAGCTGTTTTTT	CSASSSGDGELFF
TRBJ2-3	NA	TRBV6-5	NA	TGTGCCAGCAGACTACAGGAGAGCACAGATACGCAGTATTTT	CASRLQESTDTQYF
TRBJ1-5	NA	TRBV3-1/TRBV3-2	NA	TGTGCCAGCAGCCAAGGAACTTTCGATCAGCCCCAGCATTTT	CASSQGTFDQPQHF
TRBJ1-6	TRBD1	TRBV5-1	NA	TGCGCCAGCAGCTACTTGGGACAGCGGAATTCACCCCTCCACTTT	CASSYLGQRNSPLHF
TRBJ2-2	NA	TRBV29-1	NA	TGCAGCGTTGCCCCAGGGGTTGGCACCGGGGAGCTGTTTTTT	CSVAPGVGTGELFF
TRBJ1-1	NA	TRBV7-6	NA	TGTGCCAGCAGCTTAATCGCAGGGTATGGGTACACTGAAGCTTTCTTT	CASSLIAGYGYTEAFF
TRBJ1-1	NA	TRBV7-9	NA	TGTGCCAGCAGCGCCAGTACACAGGGTCCGGCTTTCTTT	CASSASTQGPAFF
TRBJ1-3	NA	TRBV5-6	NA	TGTGCCAGCAGCTCTACAGGGTACGCCAACACCATATATTTT	CASSSTGYANTIYF
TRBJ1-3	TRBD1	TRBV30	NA	TGTGCCTGGAGAACGACAGGGGGCTCTGGAAACACCATATATTTT	CAWRTTGGSGNTIYF
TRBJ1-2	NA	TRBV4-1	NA	TGCGCCAGCAGCCAATTTCTTATAATTCCGCCGCGGGGGAATGGCTACACCTTC	CASSQFLIIPPRGNGYTF
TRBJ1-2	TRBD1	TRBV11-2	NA	TGTGCCAGCAGCCCCCTTGGACAGGTCTTGGGCTATGGCTACACCTTC	CASSPLGQVLGYGYTF
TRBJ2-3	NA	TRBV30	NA	TGTGCCTGGAGTGTTACCGGGGGCACAGATACGCAGTATTTT	CAWSVTGGTDTQYF
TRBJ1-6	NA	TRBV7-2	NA	TGTGCCAGCAGCCGCGACAGGATCTCCTATAATTCACCCCTCCACTTT	CASSRDRISYNSPLHF
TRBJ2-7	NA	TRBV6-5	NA	TGTGCCAGCAGGGGCTTCGAGACCGAGCAGTACTTC	CASRGFETEQYF
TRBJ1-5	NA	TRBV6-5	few	TGTGCCAGCACCGAGGAAGGGCCCCAGCATTTT	CASTEEGPQHF
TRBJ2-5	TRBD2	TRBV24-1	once	TGTGCCACCAGTGATTCTGCGGGGGGTCTAGAGACCCAGTACTTC	CATSDSAGGLETQYF
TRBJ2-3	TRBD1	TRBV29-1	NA	TGCAGCGCTCTTCAAACAGGGGGTAACCAGTATTTT	CSALQTGGNQYF